This T cell receptor (beta chain) was sequenced for a study of human T cells and chemical hapten exposure. Total RNA was isolated from whole blood that had not been fractionated. Individual cDNA molecules had unique molecular identifiers attached to them by the library. TCRdb recomputed calls from the 5' RACE reads with MiXCR, one row per CDR3 protein. The sample holds 150,000 or so distinct CDR3 sequences, roughly 4.1% seen once. Germline values: CDR1 SGHTA, CDR2 FQGNSA. Trimming cost V 0 bases and J 1 base; bases outside gene matches: 8. This CDR3 has 18 amino acids. This clonotype was seen a handful of times.

The chain carries TRBV7-2 and TRBJ2-3; 9 bases agree with TRBD2. The receptor was isolated from a female donor in good health. CDR3 in amino acids: CASSLATAGGPRTDTQYF. The CDR3 bases are TGTGCCAGCAGCTTAGCCACCGCGGGGGGGCCCCGCACAGATACGCAGTATTTT.